The next 30 T cell receptor beta chains were all read from a single sample in a study of T cells in Graves' hyperthyroidism and ophthalmopathy. Using RNA transcripts as the source, TCR beta CDR3 regions were amplified. First-round RT-PCR of the TCR CDR3 relied on the HTBI primer set. TCRdb analysed the multiplex PCR reads with MiXCR anew, one entry per CDR3 protein. The sample holds 530,000 or so distinct CDR3 sequences; around a quarter are singletons and the top ten take approximately 10%. Sequenced: blood. The receptors derive from a woman in her twenties or thirties with Graves' ophthalmopathy.

In its sample, this clonotype was seen many times. The V gene is TRBV20-1, the J gene TRBJ1-2; the match to TRBD1 covers 8 bases. Germline values: CDR1 DFQATT, CDR2 SNEGSKA (reference sequence). The CDR3 runs 16 residues. V was pared by 1 base and J by 5 bases, with 12 bases of the junction left unmatched. Here the CDR3 reads CSARGLWETGEYGYTF. The CDR3 nucleotides are TGCAGTGCTAGAGGATTATGGGAGACAGGGGAATATGGCTACACCTTC.

This clonotype was found many times. This rearrangement joins TRBV24-1 to TRBJ1-2; D ambiguous. CDR3 length equals 13 residues. Trimming took off 5 bases at V and 0 bases at J, with 6 bases between the two ends. Germline CDR1 is KGHDR and CDR2 is SFDVKD. DNA of the CDR3: TGTGCCACCAGTGGGTATACTAACTATGGCTACACCTTC. Translating it yields CATSGYTNYGYTF.

The sample holds many counts of this clonotype. V and J are TRBV11-2 and TRBJ1-5; 8 positions match TRBD1. Germline V gene lookup returns CDR1 SGHAT and CDR2 FQNNGV. The CDR3 contains 16 residues. Trimming removed 5 bases from V and 0 bases from J; junction bases left unmatched: 6. The CDR3 DNA reads TGTGCCAGCAGCATCCAGGGGGCGATTAGCAATCAGCCCCAGCATTTT. Translation gives CASSIQGAISNQPQHF.

The chain links TRBV5-1 to TRBJ2-4; 10 nucleotides match TRBD1. The CDR3 sequence is 15 residues long. From germline, CDR1 is SGHRS and CDR2 YFSETQ. J lost 6 bases, V lost 0 bases, and 3 bases had no gene match. The CDR3 protein is CASSLATGGRNIQYF. CDR3 coding DNA: TGCGCCAGCAGCTTGGCGACAGGGGGCAGAAACATTCAGTACTTC.

This chain links TRBV6-1 with TRBJ2-7; D might be TRBD1 (5 bases). The CDR3 is made up of 14 amino acids. Germline assignment: CDR1 MNHNS and CDR2 SASEGT. The germline V and J ends were trimmed by 6 bases and 1 base, with 13 bases remaining between them. This CDR3 reads CASSRGKGSYEQYF. Here the CDR3 DNA reads TGTGCCAGCAGCCGCGGAAAGGGGTCCTACGAGCAGTACTTC.

The sample holds many counts of this clonotype. The chain links TRBV5-5 to TRBJ1-1; a possible D gene is TRBD1 (5 bases). The CDR3 covers 13 residues. Trimming removed 5 bases at V and 1 base at J, with 9 bases between. Germline V CDR1 and CDR2: SGHKS, YYEKEE (reference sequence). The CDR3 loop reads CASRGRWNTEAFF. Here the CDR3 DNA reads TGTGCCAGCAGGGGACGGTGGAACACTGAAGCTTTCTTT.

This clonotype was seen at least ten times. This sequence joins TRBV10-3 and TRBJ1-2, with a tentative D call TRBD1 (6 bases). The CDR3 has 14 residues. CDR1 ENHRY and CDR2 SYGVKD come from the germline V gene. V lost 4 bases and J 1 base, leaving 10 bases between the germline ends. The CDR3 DNA follows: TGTGCCATCAGTGTGGACAGAGTTAACTATGGCTACACCTTC. This encodes CAISVDRVNYGYTF.

Ten or more counts support this clonotype. V gene TRBV7-9 combines with J gene TRBJ2-7; no reliable D call. V shed 4 bases and J shed 1 base, with 8 bases lying between them. Per germline, CDR1 SEHNR and CDR2 FQNEAQ (reference sequence). This CDR3 has 13 amino acids. In DNA, the CDR3 is TGTGCCAGCAGCTCAGCTGGGTCCTACGAGCAGTACTTC. Protein: CASSSAGSYEQYF.

The chain uses TRBV20-1 and TRBJ2-5; 12 bases align to TRBD2. Per germline, CDR1 DFQATT and CDR2 SNEGSKA (reference sequence). This CDR3 spans 14 amino acids. V dropped 1 base and J dropped 3; count of bases not matched to a gene: 0. The CDR3 region is CSARGTSGKETQYF. The CDR3 nucleotides are TGCAGTGCTAGAGGGACTAGCGGGAAAGAGACCCAGTACTTC.

This clonotype was picked up many times. The rearrangement links TRBV24-1 to TRBJ1-3, with D possibly being TRBD1 (6 bases). Looked up from germline, CDR1 is KGHDR and CDR2 is SFDVKD. The CDR3 is 13 residues long. Trimming stripped 4 bases from V and 4 bases from J, with 7 bases between. CDR3 DNA: TGTGCCACCAGTGACGGGACAGGAAACACCATATATTTT. Its protein product is CATSDGTGNTIYF.

In this sample, this clonotype turned up once. V gene TRBV12-3 or TRBV12-4 combines with J gene TRBJ2-7; D is perhaps TRBD2 (5 bases). V lost 4 bases, J lost 3 bases, and 13 bases lay in between. CDR3 length: 14 residues. The CDR3 sequence: CASSSLDGLYEQYF. DNA for the CDR3: TGTGCCAGCAGTTCCCTTGACGGACTCTACGAGCAGTACTTC.

This clonotype was counted only a few times. The chain joins TRBV7-2 to TRBJ1-2; 7 bases map to TRBD1. V was pared by 3 bases and J by 8 bases, with 12 bases of the junction left unmatched. The CDR3 has 15 amino acids. From germline, CDR1 is SGHTA and CDR2 FQGNSA. DNA for the CDR3: TGTGCCAGCAGCTTTGAGACAGGGTTTTTGGTAGGCTACACCTTC. It is translated as CASSFETGFLVGYTF.

This clonotype has at least ten counts. The V gene is TRBV7-9, the J gene TRBJ1-5, with unresolved D. This CDR3 region has 13 residues. The germline gives CDR1 SEHNR, CDR2 FQNEAQ (reference sequence). The V end was cut by 5 bases, the J end by 7 bases, with 12 bases between. The CDR3 bases are TGTGCCAGCAGCCCCCAGACGGGGCAGCCCCAGCATTTT. It is translated as CASSPQTGQPQHF.

This clonotype was detected only once. The rearrangement uses TRBV28 and TRBJ1-1; D call uncertain. Trimming left V 8 bases short and J 0 bases short, with 10 bases between. The CDR3 is 13 amino acids. The germline V gene encodes CDR1 MDHEN and CDR2 SYDVKM. The CDR3 nucleotides are TGTGCCAGCGGTGAACGGATGAACACTGAAGCTTTCTTT. This sequence encodes CASGERMNTEAFF.

This sequence joins TRBV11-1 and TRBJ2-3, with 10 bases fitting TRBD2. The CDR3 spans 14 residues. Unmatched junction bases numbered 3, after V lost 4 bases and J lost 5 bases. Germline V lookup: CDR1 SGHAT, CDR2 FQDESV (reference sequence). The CDR3 loop reads CASSYASGRDTQYF. The DNA for the CDR3 is TGTGCCAGCAGCTATGCTAGCGGGAGAGATACGCAGTATTTT. The full variable domain, in which reference TRBV11-1 and TRBJ2-3 provide the parts outside the CDR3, is EAEVAQSPRYKITEKSQAVAFWCDPISGHATLYWYRQILGQGPELLVQFQDESVVDDSQLPKDRFSAERLKGVDSTLKIQPAELGDSAMYLCASSYASGRDTQYFGPGTRLTVL.

This clonotype was seen a few times. The rearrangement uses TRBV29-1 and TRBJ2-2; D uncertain. From germline, CDR1 is SQVTM and CDR2 ANQGSEA. The CDR3 length is 12 residues. V lost 5 bases, J lost 1 base, and 5 bases lay in between. This CDR3 reads CSVRRNTGELFF. Written as DNA, the CDR3 is TGCAGCGTTCGAAGGAACACCGGGGAGCTGTTTTTT.

The chain's CDR3 is CASSSGPVISYEQYF. DNA for the CDR3: TGTGCCAGCAGTTCCGGACCGGTGATAAGTTACGAGCAGTACTTC. This chain connects TRBV6-5 to TRBJ2-7; D remains unclear. The CDR3 extends over 15 amino acids. Germline values: CDR1 MNHEY, CDR2 SVGAGI. Trimming cost V 4 bases and J 4 bases, with 17 bases left between them.

This clonotype was counted only a few times. V gene TRBV28 combines with J gene TRBJ2-2; a weak D match, TRBD1 (6 bases). V was clipped by 6 bases and J by 4 bases, with 15 bases between them. From germline, CDR1 is MDHEN and CDR2 SYDVKM. The CDR3 is made up of 15 amino acids. In nucleotides, the CDR3 is TGTGCCAGCAGGTTACAGGGCGGTAGCACCGGGGAGCTGTTTTTT. It specifies CASRLQGGSTGELFF.

This clonotype was seen repeatedly, ten times or more. The V and J genes are TRBV27 and TRBJ2-5, with TRBD2 matching over 10 bases. This CDR3 spans 16 amino acids. V dropped 4 bases and J dropped 1; count of bases not matched to a gene: 6. Germline V gene data show CDR1 as MNHEY and CDR2 as SMNVEV (reference sequence). The CDR3 sequence is CASSSPGLASQETQYF. The CDR3 DNA reads TGTGCCAGCAGTTCTCCGGGACTAGCGAGCCAAGAGACCCAGTACTTC.

In its sample, this clonotype was seen many times. V and J are TRBV7-8 and TRBJ2-7, with a tentative D call TRBD2 (6 bases). CDR3 length: 14 amino acids. Germline loops: CDR1 SGHVS, CDR2 FQNEAQ. V was clipped by 4 bases and J by 1 base, with 11 bases between them. Here the CDR3 reads CASSSGRESYEQYF. CDR3 DNA sequence: TGTGCCAGCAGCTCCGGACGGGAGTCCTACGAGCAGTACTTC.

Regarding this clonotype: Sequence at one end of the junction differs from germline and may be a read error. The chain employs TRBV28 and TRBJ1-2, with D unclear. This CDR3 has 13 residues. Germline CDR1 is MDHEN and CDR2 is SYDVKM. DNA of the CDR3: TGTGCCAGCAGCCCAGTCAGGTCCTATGGTTACACCTTC. Translation gives CASSPVRSYGYTF.

In its sample, this clonotype was seen many times. This sequence joins TRBV10-1 and TRBJ2-7, with D tentatively TRBD2 (5 bases). Per germline, CDR1 WNHNN and CDR2 SYGVQD (reference sequence). V was clipped by 3 bases and J by 5 bases, with 11 bases between them. The CDR3 is 13 amino acids. As DNA, the CDR3 is TGCGCCAGCAGTGAAGGACTCGGGAACGAGCAGTACTTC. Its translation: CASSEGLGNEQYF.

The chain is built from TRBV6-1 and TRBJ2-5; 8 positions match TRBD2. V gave up 7 bases and J gave up 2 bases; unmatched junction bases: 6. From germline, CDR1 is MNHNS and CDR2 SASEGT. This CDR3 has 14 amino acids. The CDR3 reads CASIGLARQETQYF. The CDR3 DNA reads as TGTGCCAGCATCGGACTAGCACGTCAAGAGACCCAGTACTTC.

In the case of this clonotype: Given a much more abundant clone one base away, this may be a read error. The V call is TRBV6-5, the J call TRBJ2-7; D is uncertain. Per the germline V gene, CDR1 is MNHEY and CDR2 is SVGAGI. Trimming left V 4 bases short and J 1 base short, with 8 bases between. The CDR3 length is 13 residues. CDR3 amino acids: CASSCPWSYEQYF. CDR3 nucleotide sequence: TGTGCCAGCAGTTGCCCTTGGTCCTACGAGCAGTACTTC.

The sample holds a few counts of this clonotype. V usage is TRBV28 and J usage is TRBJ1-2; no firm D call. Germline CDR1 MDHEN, CDR2 SYDVKM. The CDR3 extends over 14 amino acids. The germline V and J ends were trimmed by 2 bases and 6 bases, with 13 bases remaining between them. CDR3 residues: CASSLEFPTNGYTF. Written as DNA, the CDR3 is TGTGCCAGCAGTTTAGAGTTTCCGACTAATGGCTACACCTTC.

This clonotype came up many times. V usage is TRBV7-2 and J usage is TRBJ1-6, with D unresolved. V was trimmed by 5 bases and J by 9 bases, leaving 11 bases between them. The germline V gene encodes CDR1 SGHTA and CDR2 FQGNSA. This CDR3 contains 13 residues. The CDR3 loop reads CASSPDTSSPLHF. In DNA, the CDR3 is TGTGCCAGCAGCCCCGACACCTCTTCACCCCTCCACTTT.

The table lists this clonotype with many counts. The rearrangement joins TRBV9 to TRBJ2-7; the D gene could be TRBD1 or TRBD2 (6 bases each). V was clipped by 4 bases and J by 5 bases, with 22 bases between them. Looked up from germline, CDR1 is SGDLS and CDR2 is YYNGEE. The CDR3 has 16 residues. CDR3 region: CASSPEDSLGGHEQYF. Written as DNA, the CDR3 is TGTGCCAGCAGCCCCGAGGACTCCCTGGGGGGCCACGAGCAGTACTTC.

This clonotype has at least ten counts. V gene TRBV5-6 combines with J gene TRBJ1-5; possible D gene TRBD1, 5 bases. This CDR3 is built from 16 residues. CDR1 SGHDT and CDR2 YYEEEE come from the germline V gene. Trimming left V 5 bases short and J 4 bases short, with 19 bases between. CDR3 nucleotide sequence: TGTGCCAGCAGGCGGTACCGGGACGAGGAGAATCAGCCCCAGCATTTT. Translating gives CASRRYRDEENQPQHF.

Many counts were recorded for this clonotype. The J gene is TRBJ2-7, the V gene TRBV6-2 or TRBV6-3, with D perhaps TRBD1 or TRBD2 (6 bases each). The CDR3 loop spans 16 amino acids. The V end lost 5 bases, the J end lost 2 bases, and 19 bases lay between the germline ends. The germline CDR1 and CDR2 sequences are MNHEY and SVGEGT. Here the CDR3 DNA reads TGTGCCAGCAGTGATCCACGGGGGACACCGGCCTACGAGCAGTACTTC. It translates to CASSDPRGTPAYEQYF.

This clonotype came up a few times. This rearrangement joins TRBV20-1 to TRBJ1-1; D gene unclear. CDR1 DFQATT and CDR2 SNEGSKA come from the germline V gene (reference sequence). V was shortened by 1 base and J by 1 base, with 10 bases between the two germline ends. The CDR3 totals 14 residues. DNA of the CDR3: TGCAGTGCTAGAGTGAAGGGCCCGAACACTGAAGCTTTCTTT. Translating gives CSARVKGPNTEAFF.